Listed here are 5 T cell receptor beta chains from one sample, sequenced in a study of blood T cell repertoires in COVID-19. Sequenced by immunoSEQ multiplex PCR; TCRdb stores in-frame clones only, minus some. The sample shows some 120,000 clones, 70% to 85% of them seen only once. Specimen: peripheral blood. The receptors come from a human donor with acute or convalescent COVID-19. The donor label of this sample is uncertain.

For this clone: Other nucleotide sequences in the sample specify the same CDR3. This chain uses TRBV19 with TRBJ1-3; D is undetermined. The CDR3 is 15 amino acids. V was pared by 5 bases and J by 0 bases, with 11 bases between. Per the germline V gene, CDR1 is LNHDA and CDR2 is SQIVND (reference sequence). Here the CDR3 DNA reads TGTGCCAGTAGTCTCTCCAGTGTCTCTGGAAACACCATATATTTT. This translates into CASSLSSVSGNTIYF.

The chain uses TRBV5-6 and TRBJ2-3, with TRBD2 matching 9 bases. J was trimmed by 0 bases and V by 4 bases; bases with no gene match: 6. This CDR3 contains 16 residues. Per the germline V gene, CDR1 is SGHDT and CDR2 is YYEEEE. CDR3: CASSTGTSTSTDTQYF. The DNA for the CDR3 is TGTGCCAGCAGCACGGGGACTAGCACTAGCACAGATACGCAGTATTTT.

The CDR3 DNA reads as TGTGCCAGCAGCTCCCTGGGCCGGGATACGCAGTATTTT. Its translation is CASSSLGRDTQYF. The genes are TRBV13 and TRBJ2-3; D unresolved. CDR1 is PRHDT and CDR2 is FYEKMQ in the germline V gene (reference sequence). This CDR3 is 13 amino acids long. Between the trimmed V and J ends, which lost 4 bases and 6 bases, there was a span of 11 bases.

This chain links TRBV5-1 with TRBJ2-7, with D unresolved. The CDR3 covers 13 residues. With 2 bases removed from V and 1 base from J, the gap between germline ends came to 7 bases. Per the germline V gene, CDR1 is SGHRS and CDR2 is YFSETQ. The CDR3: CASSFEVSYEQYF. DNA of the CDR3: TGCGCCAGCAGCTTTGAGGTTTCCTACGAGCAGTACTTC.

V usage is TRBV5-1 and J usage is TRBJ2-2; perhaps TRBD2 as D (7 bases). Germline-derived CDR1 and CDR2 are SGHRS and YFSETQ. With 7 bases removed from V and 3 bases from J, the gap between germline ends came to 19 bases. The CDR3 runs 16 residues. CDR3 amino acids: CASAEAGHLYTGELFF. CDR3 nucleotides: TGCGCCAGCGCAGAAGCGGGACACCTCTACACCGGGGAGCTGTTTTTT. The whole variable domain, filled in from reference TRBV5-1 and TRBJ2-2, reads KAGVTQTPRYLIKTRGQQVTLSCSPISGHRSVSWYQQTPGQGLQFLFEYFSETQRNKGNFPGRFSGRQFSNSRSEMNVSTLELGDSALYLCASAEAGHLYTGELFFGEGSRLTVL.